Following are 27 T cell receptor beta chains from one sample sequenced in a study of human T cells and chemical hapten exposure. One entry per CDR3 protein results from TCRdb running MiXCR on the 5' RACE reads. In the table there are about 80,000 distinct CDR3 sequences, more than 15% of which are singletons. Extraction of total RNA was performed on unfractionated whole blood. These receptors were obtained from a female donor in good health.

The rearrangement uses TRBV30 and TRBJ1-1; 9 positions agree with TRBD1. CDR3 length: 14 amino acids. Germline V gene data show CDR1 as GTSNPN and CDR2 as SVGIG (reference sequence). The ends lost 4 bases at V and 5 bases at J; junction bases unmatched: 8. In DNA form, the CDR3 reads TGTGCCTGGAACTCGGGACAGGGAGGAACTGAAGCTTTCTTT. It is translated as CAWNSGQGGTEAFF. Based on the CDR3 plus reference TRBV30 and TRBJ1-1, the full variable domain is SQTIHQWPATLVQPVGSPLSLECTVEGTSNPNLYWYRQAAGRGLQLLFYSVGIGQISSEVPQNLSASRPQDRQFILSSKKLLLSDSGFYLCAWNSGQGGTEAFFGQGTRLTVV.

V gene TRBV9 combines with J gene TRBJ2-7; either TRBD1 or TRBD2 may fit D (5 bases each). Germline CDR1 is SGDLS and CDR2 is YYNGEE. The CDR3 covers 17 residues. V was clipped by 5 bases and J by 0 bases, with 21 bases between them. The CDR3, as DNA: TGTGCCAGCAGGGGGGTTTGGATAGAGCGACACTCCTACGAGCAGTACTTC. It specifies CASRGVWIERHSYEQYF.

CDR3 sequence: CSAIAASQDTQYF. The CDR3 DNA is TGCAGTGCTATAGCGGCTTCACAAGATACGCAGTATTTT. The rearrangement uses TRBV20-1 and TRBJ2-3; possible D gene TRBD2, 6 bases. The CDR3 has 13 residues. V was trimmed by 4 bases and J by 5 bases, leaving 13 bases between them. The germline gives CDR1 DFQATT, CDR2 SNEGSKA (reference sequence).

The chain uses TRBV7-9 and TRBJ2-7, with 9 nucleotides matching TRBD2. The germline gives CDR1 SEHNR, CDR2 FQNEAQ (reference sequence). The V and J ends lost 2 bases and 6 bases, in that order; junction bases with no gene match: 8. The CDR3 has 15 amino acids. The CDR3 here is CASSLSAGGKGEQYF. The CDR3 DNA is TGTGCCAGCAGCTTATCGGCGGGAGGGAAGGGCGAGCAGTACTTC.

The V and J genes are TRBV11-2 and TRBJ1-1; 7 bases fit TRBD1. V lost 1 base to trimming and J lost 4 bases; unmatched junction nucleotides: 3. The CDR3 runs to 14 residues. CDR1 and CDR2 (germline): SGHAT, FQNNGV. CDR3 DNA: TGTGCCAGCAGCTTAGGGGACAGAGGCACTGAAGCTTTCTTT. Translating gives CASSLGDRGTEAFF. Based on the CDR3 plus reference TRBV11-2 and TRBJ1-1, the full variable domain is EAGVAQSPRYKIIEKRQSVAFWCNPISGHATLYWYQQILGQGPKLLIQFQNNGVVDDSQLPKDRFSAERLKGVDSTLKIQPAKLEDSAVYLCASSLGDRGTEAFFGQGTRLTVV.

The chain combines TRBV20-1 with TRBJ1-6; 9 bases align to TRBD1. Losses at the gene ends were 2 bases for V and 6 bases for J; bases not matched to a gene: 5. The CDR3 loop spans 15 amino acids. In germline, CDR1 is DFQATT, CDR2 SNEGSKA (reference sequence). The CDR3 DNA reads TGCAGTGCTAGAACAGGGGGCGTGGGTAATTCACCCCTCCACTTT. Amino acids: CSARTGGVGNSPLHF.

This clonotype showed up just a few times. V is TRBV12-3 or TRBV12-4 and J is TRBJ2-4; the D gene is possibly TRBD2 (6 bases). The CDR3 has 18 residues. V was clipped by 5 bases and J by 1 base, with 21 bases between them. Here the CDR3 reads CASSTAGSEGIAKNIQYF. The CDR3 DNA reads TGTGCCAGCAGTACCGCGGGAAGTGAGGGGATCGCCAAAAACATTCAGTACTTC.

By proportion, this clonotype is medium-sized. This chain joins TRBV28 and TRBJ2-4, with D unresolved. The CDR3 is 18 residues long. Looked up from germline, CDR1 is MDHEN and CDR2 is SYDVKM. Trimming pared 3 bases from V and 0 bases from J, leaving 18 bases between. CDR3 sequence (DNA): TGTGCCAGCAGTTTTCTCCTTCCCGGCCCCCTAGCCAAAAACATTCAGTACTTC. It encodes CASSFLLPGPLAKNIQYF. The complete variable domain, with remaining parts taken from reference TRBV28 and TRBJ2-4, reads DVKVTQSSRYLVKRTGEKVFLECVQDMDHENMFWYRQDPGLGLRLIYFSYDVKMKEKGDIPEGYSVSREKKERFSLILESASTNQTSMYLCASSFLLPGPLAKNIQYFGAGTRLSVL.

The V gene is TRBV2, the J gene TRBJ1-2; unclear D gene. The CDR3 is 13 amino acids. Trimming removed 4 bases from V and 4 bases from J, with 10 bases in between. Germline CDR1 is SNHLY and CDR2 is FYNNEI. CDR3 amino acids: CASSVGKGYGYTF. Written as DNA, the CDR3 is TGTGCCAGCAGTGTCGGGAAGGGCTATGGCTACACCTTC.

V is TRBV12-3 or TRBV12-4 and J is TRBJ1-1; the D gene is possibly TRBD1 (5 bases). V lost 3 bases, J lost 5 bases, and 10 bases lay in between. This CDR3 is built from 13 residues. In DNA form, the CDR3 reads TGTGCCAGCAGTTTGGGGGGGGAGACTGAAGCTTTCTTT. It is translated as CASSLGGETEAFF.

This chain links TRBV4-1 with TRBJ2-3; TRBD2 matches 11 bases. The germline V gene has CDR1 MGHRA and CDR2 YSYEKL. CDR3 size: 18 residues. V shed 3 bases and J 4 bases; nucleotides not matched to a gene: 12. The CDR3 DNA reads TGCGCCAGCAGCCAGTCCGGGACTAGCGGAATTAACGCAGATACGCAGTATTTT. It translates to CASSQSGTSGINADTQYF.

The chain joins TRBV7-8 to TRBJ1-1; no definite D call. V was pared by 1 base and J by 3 bases, with 12 bases between. The CDR3 totals 15 residues. The V gene's germline CDR1 is SGHVS and CDR2 FQNEAQ. The CDR3 reads CASSLGLDGDTEAFF. CDR3 DNA: TGTGCCAGCAGCTTAGGGTTAGACGGAGACACTGAAGCTTTCTTT.

The table lists this clonotype with a few counts. J is TRBJ2-1 and V is TRBV30; no clear D. This CDR3 is 14 amino acids long. The germline V gene encodes CDR1 GTSNPN and CDR2 SVGIG (reference sequence). V was pared by 2 bases and J by 8 bases, with 16 bases between. Written as DNA, the CDR3 is TGTGCCTGGAGTAAAATTGGTAGGTTCGATGAGCAGTTCTTC. This gives the protein CAWSKIGRFDEQFF. The variable domain in full, with the rest retrieved from reference TRBV30 and TRBJ2-1, is SQTIHQWPATLVQPVGSPLSLECTVEGTSNPNLYWYRQAAGRGLQLLFYSVGIGQISSEVPQNLSASRPQDRQFILSSKKLLLSDSGFYLCAWSKIGRFDEQFFGPGTRLTVL.

The chain carries TRBV28 and TRBJ2-7, with 8 bases aligning to TRBD1. Germline values: CDR1 MDHEN, CDR2 SYDVKM. The trim removed 7 bases at V and 2 bases at J, leaving 16 bases unmatched. The CDR3 sequence is 17 residues long. The CDR3 bases are TGTGCCAGCACCCAGCTGAGGGGAGGACAGGGCACCTACGAGCAGTACTTC. Protein sequence: CASTQLRGGQGTYEQYF.

The genes are TRBV7-2 and TRBJ1-1; TRBD1 is a possible D gene (5 bases). This CDR3 comprises 14 residues. The ends were cut back, 5 bases at V and 8 bases at J, with 18 bases in the middle. Looked up from germline, CDR1 is SGHTA and CDR2 is FQGNSA. The CDR3 spells CASSPAGTLDEAFF. The CDR3 DNA reads as TGTGCCAGCAGCCCGGCCGGGACGCTTGACGAAGCTTTCTTT.

This clonotype was recorded a few times. This chain connects TRBV19 to TRBJ1-1; D remains ambiguous. Germline CDR1 reads LNHDA; CDR2 reads SQIVND (reference sequence). Trimming shortened V by 7 bases and J by 1 base, and 13 bases separated the two germline ends. The CDR3 totals 14 residues. The CDR3 sequence is CASIHSGRNTEAFF. In DNA form, the CDR3 reads TGTGCCAGTATCCACTCGGGCCGGAACACTGAAGCTTTCTTT.

This clonotype came up a few times. The chain combines TRBV4-1 with TRBJ2-7; a weak D match, TRBD2 (6 bases). Trimming removed 3 bases at V and 2 bases at J, with 17 bases between. The CDR3 covers 16 residues. Per germline, CDR1 MGHRA and CDR2 YSYEKL. CDR3 DNA: TGCGCCAGCAGCCAGCACCGGGACTGGCAAACCTACGAGCAGTACTTC. Its protein is CASSQHRDWQTYEQYF.

This clonotype occurred a few times. V and J are TRBV7-2 and TRBJ1-4; TRBD1 is a possible D gene (6 bases). Trimming removed 5 bases at V and 4 bases at J, with 17 bases between. Per germline, CDR1 SGHTA and CDR2 FQGNSA. The CDR3 runs 16 residues. The CDR3 loop reads CASSLQTGIHNEKLFF. Here the CDR3 DNA reads TGTGCCAGCAGCCTCCAGACAGGAATACATAATGAAAAACTGTTTTTT.

In its sample, this clonotype was seen a few times. The chain joins TRBV2 to TRBJ2-1; 10 nucleotides align to TRBD2. There are 15 residues in the CDR3. Germline V CDR1 and CDR2: SNHLY, FYNNEI. Trimming removed 5 bases from V and 2 bases from J; junction bases left unmatched: 3. DNA for the CDR3: TGTGCCAGCAGTTCCAGCGGGGGGGCCTACAATGAGCAGTTCTTC. Its protein product is CASSSSGGAYNEQFF.

This clonotype came up a few times. The V call is TRBV4-3, the J call TRBJ1-2, with D uncertain. Trimming removed 0 bases from V and 4 bases from J, with 9 bases in between. CDR1 LGHNA and CDR2 YSLEER come from the germline V gene. This CDR3 spans 14 amino acids. The CDR3 coding sequence is TGCGCCAGCAGCCAAGATATTAGGGCCTATGGCTACACCTTC. As protein: CASSQDIRAYGYTF.

This clonotype was observed a few times. The chain has TRBV11-2 and TRBJ2-4, with 11 positions matching TRBD2. The germline gives CDR1 SGHAT, CDR2 FQNNGV. Losses at the gene ends were 5 bases for V and 5 bases for J; bases not matched to a gene: 8. There are 16 residues in the CDR3. This CDR3 is CASSPRLAGIQNIQYF. As DNA, the CDR3 is TGTGCCAGCAGCCCTAGACTAGCGGGGATCCAAAACATTCAGTACTTC.

V is TRBV5-6 and J is TRBJ2-2, with D unresolved. The CDR3 is 15 residues long. Germline V gene sequence: CDR1 SGHDT, CDR2 YYEEEE. Trimming pared 3 bases from V and 0 bases from J, leaving 9 bases between. Written as DNA, the CDR3 is TGTGCCAGCAGCTATTCCCTCACGAACACCGGGGAGCTGTTTTTT. Translating gives CASSYSLTNTGELFF.

The rearrangement uses TRBV5-1 and TRBJ2-3; 10 bases align to TRBD2. The CDR3 sequence is 15 residues long. V lost 4 bases and J lost 2; bases outside the gene matches: 4. In germline, CDR1 is SGHRS, CDR2 YFSETQ. CDR3 nucleotides: TGCGCCAGCAGCCTAGCGGGGGCTATCACAGATACGCAGTATTTT. It specifies CASSLAGAITDTQYF.

The chain combines TRBV3-1 with TRBJ2-1; 9 bases line up with TRBD2. V trimming: 0 bases; J trimming: 7 bases; junction bases outside the gene matches: 16. The length of the CDR3 is 19 residues. The germline V gene encodes CDR1 LGHDT and CDR2 YNNKEL (reference sequence). Here the CDR3 reads CASSQDPQLWAGGKNEQFF. CDR3 DNA: TGTGCCAGCAGCCAAGATCCACAGCTTTGGGCGGGGGGGAAGAATGAGCAGTTCTTC.

This clonotype was recorded a few times. The CDR3 sequence: CASSRGQGMRTTEAFF. The CDR3 DNA sequence: TGTGCCAGCTCACGAGGACAGGGAATGAGGACCACTGAAGCTTTCTTT. This sequence joins TRBV18 and TRBJ1-1, with 8 nucleotides matching TRBD1. Germline assignment: CDR1 KGHSH and CDR2 LQKENI. The trim removed 4 bases at V and 4 bases at J, leaving 11 bases unmatched. CDR3 length: 16 residues.

This clonotype was observed a few times. This chain joins TRBV12-3 or TRBV12-4 and TRBJ1-5; a possible D gene is TRBD1 (6 bases). V was shortened by 8 bases and J by 5 bases, with 16 bases between the two germline ends. The CDR3 consists of 14 residues. The CDR3 here is CASRLAGAHQPQHF. In DNA, the CDR3 is TGTGCCAGCCGCCTGGCAGGGGCGCATCAGCCCCAGCATTTT.

This clonotype occurred a few times. The V gene is TRBV5-4, the J gene TRBJ1-1, with TRBD1 as a possible D gene (6 bases). Deletions cut 3 bases from V and 5 bases from J, with 20 bases between. The CDR3 runs to 16 residues. Per germline, CDR1 SGHNT and CDR2 YYREEE (reference sequence). CDR3 sequence: CASSSRGGARGTEAFF. CDR3 DNA: TGTGCCAGCAGCTCACGTGGGGGGGCCCGGGGGACTGAAGCTTTCTTT.